This T cell receptor beta chain derives from a study of cytomegalovirus exposure and HLA in healthy donors. This CDR3 is built from 19 residues. CDR1 and CDR2 (germline): MNHNS, SASEGT. Losses at the gene ends were 2 bases for V and 1 base for J; bases not matched to a gene: 13. The PCR made use of 60 Vbeta and 13 Jbeta primers. Repertoires were generated with immunoSEQ multiplex PCR, while TCRdb's copy carries only in-frame clones and drops some. This table holds about 180,000 clones, 80% found once. V gene TRBV6-1 combines with J gene TRBJ1-1; TRBD1 matches at 10 bases. Sequencing was carried out using PBMCs. The source is a girl aged 10 to 17 in good health and CMV-seropositive. The CDR3, as DNA: TGTGCCAGCAGTGAACCGACGGAGGGACAGGGGAAGTGGAACACTGAAGCTTTCTTT. Amino acid sequence: CASSEPTEGQGKWNTEAFF.